This T cell receptor (beta chain) appears in the sequencing data of a study of T cells after yellow fever vaccination. Overall study: SMART-Seq v4 Ultra Low Input prepared the low-cell-number fractions.

The CDR3 has 18 residues. Trimming cost V 0 bases and J 5 bases, with 20 bases left between them. Germline-derived CDR1 and CDR2 are SGHTA and FQGNSA. TCRdb re-analysed the 5' RACE reads in MiXCR, keeping a single row per CDR3 protein. Seen here are roughly 500,000 distinct CDR3 sequences, 15% to 20% observed once, and the top ten hold over 11%. Turning to this clonotype: What it recognizes is unknown.

Findings of the study overall: Clones that expanded after primary vaccination mostly reappeared after the booster (just under 98% CD4, 80% to 90% CD8).

This chain uses TRBV7-2 with TRBJ2-1, with TRBD2 as a possible D gene (5 bases). The sequence was obtained from a man aged 25-40 years who received the YFV17D yellow fever vaccine. The source material was PBMCs, sampled 15 days after the yellow fever booster vaccination. CDR3 nucleotides: TGTGCCAGCAGCTTAGCGTTAATATGGGGAGACGGAAACAATGAGCAGTTCTTC. Protein: CASSLALIWGDGNNEQFF.